This TCR beta chain was sequenced for a study of monozygotic twins with inflammatory bowel disease. No DNA is given; TCRdb re-called the 5' RACE reads and lists each CDR3 protein once. Recorded for this sample: approximately 200,000 distinct CDR3 sequences. This CDR3 has 17 amino acids. Germline V CDR1 and CDR2: SQVTM, ANQGSEA. The sample comprised blood. The V and J genes are TRBV29-1 and TRBJ2-2; TCRdb indicates TRBD2, and absent DNA this call remains unverified. The TCR originated in a human donor with ulcerative colitis or Crohn's disease, or a healthy co-twin of an affected twin (not recorded which). CDR3 loop: CSVEWGLAGRGTGELFF.